The 4 T cell receptor beta chains presented below share a single source sample, sequenced in a study of T cells after yellow fever vaccination. TCRdb fed the 5' RACE reads into MiXCR, producing one record per CDR3 protein. Of roughly 500,000 distinct CDR3 sequences in the sample, roughly 19% were seen once. Material: PBMCs, obtained 15 days after the yellow fever booster vaccination. All receptors come from a man aged 30 to 39 who received the YFV17D yellow fever vaccine.

This clonotype was counted a few times. J is TRBJ2-4 and V is TRBV7-9, with D maybe TRBD2 (6 bases). CDR3 length: 16 amino acids. Germline-derived CDR1 and CDR2 are SEHNR and FQNEAQ (reference sequence). V dropped 5 bases and J dropped 0 bases, with 14 bases sitting between them. The CDR3 DNA follows: TGTGCCAGCAGCCCCGCGGGGAGGCTAGCCAAAAACATTCAGTACTTC. This codes for CASSPAGRLAKNIQYF.

This clonotype occurred a few times. The chain links TRBV6-5 to TRBJ2-3, with D uncertain. The CDR3 runs 12 residues. The germline V and J ends were trimmed by 8 bases and 4 bases, with 10 bases remaining between them. Per germline, CDR1 MNHEY and CDR2 SVGAGI. The CDR3 is CASANRPDTQYF. The CDR3 DNA reads TGTGCCAGCGCCAACCGACCAGATACGCAGTATTTT.

This clonotype was observed a handful of times. This chain links TRBV7-9 with TRBJ2-7, with TRBD2 matching over 9 bases. The CDR3 has 15 residues. Germline values: CDR1 SEHNR, CDR2 FQNEAQ (reference sequence). The V segment lost 6 bases and the J segment 2 bases; nucleotides outside the gene matches: 8. CDR3 sequence: CASRNGLASPYEQYF. As DNA, the CDR3 is TGTGCCAGCAGGAACGGACTAGCGAGCCCCTACGAGCAGTACTTC.

The chain couples TRBV6-1 to TRBJ1-4; D might be TRBD1 (5 bases). This CDR3 has 13 amino acids. Germline lookup yields CDR1 MNHNS and CDR2 SASEGT. Trimming took off 5 bases at V and 5 bases at J, with 9 bases between the two ends. CDR3 sequence (DNA): TGTGCCAGCAGTCCCCGGGGGAATGAAAAACTGTTTTTT. Translated, it gives CASSPRGNEKLFF.